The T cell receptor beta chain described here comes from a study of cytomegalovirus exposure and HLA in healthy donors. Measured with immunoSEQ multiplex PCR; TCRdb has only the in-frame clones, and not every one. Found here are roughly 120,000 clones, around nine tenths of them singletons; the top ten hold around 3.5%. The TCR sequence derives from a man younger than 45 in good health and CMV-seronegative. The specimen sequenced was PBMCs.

The chain's CDR3 is CASSPGTSGFQETQYF. CDR3 sequence (DNA): TGCGCCAGCAGCCCCGGGACTAGCGGGTTCCAAGAGACCCAGTACTTC. The chain has TRBV5-1 and TRBJ2-5, with 12 bases fitting TRBD2. Germline assignment: CDR1 SGHRS and CDR2 YFSETQ. V lost 4 bases and J lost 1; bases outside the gene matches: 5. The CDR3 is made up of 16 amino acids.